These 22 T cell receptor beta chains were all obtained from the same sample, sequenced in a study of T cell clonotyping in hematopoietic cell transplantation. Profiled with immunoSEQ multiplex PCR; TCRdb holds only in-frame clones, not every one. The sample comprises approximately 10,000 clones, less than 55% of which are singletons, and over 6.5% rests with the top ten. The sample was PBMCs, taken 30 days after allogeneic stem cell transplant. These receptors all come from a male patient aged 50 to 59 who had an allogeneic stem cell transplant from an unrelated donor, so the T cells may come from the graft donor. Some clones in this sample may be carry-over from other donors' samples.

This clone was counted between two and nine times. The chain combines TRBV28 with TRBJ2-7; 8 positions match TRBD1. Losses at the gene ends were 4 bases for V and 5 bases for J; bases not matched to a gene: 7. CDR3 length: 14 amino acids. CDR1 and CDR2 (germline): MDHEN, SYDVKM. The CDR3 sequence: CASSSPDRGNEQYF. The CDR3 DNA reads TGTGCCAGCAGTTCCCCAGACAGGGGCAACGAGCAGTACTTC.

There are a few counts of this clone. The CDR3 region is CATSRDRGLGETQYF. The CDR3, as DNA: TGTGCCACCAGCAGAGATAGGGGACTAGGGGAGACCCAGTACTTC. V usage is TRBV15 and J usage is TRBJ2-5; 8 bases fit TRBD2. This CDR3 has 15 amino acids. J was trimmed by 5 bases and V by 0 bases; bases with no gene match: 5. In germline, CDR1 is LNHNV, CDR2 YYDKDF (reference sequence). Variable domain in full (rest from reference TRBV15 and TRBJ2-5): DAMVIQNPRYQVTQFGKPVTLSCSQTLNHNVMYWYQQKSSQAPKLLFHYYDKDFNNEADTPDNFQSRRPNTSFCFLDIRSPGLGDTAMYLCATSRDRGLGETQYFGPGTRLLVL.

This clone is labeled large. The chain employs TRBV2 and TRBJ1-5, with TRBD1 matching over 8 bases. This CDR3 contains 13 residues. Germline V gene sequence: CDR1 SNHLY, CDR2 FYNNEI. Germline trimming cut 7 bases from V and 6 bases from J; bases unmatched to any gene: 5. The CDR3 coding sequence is TGTGCCAGCAAGGGCAGGGGGCCTCAGCCCCAGCATTTT. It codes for CASKGRGPQPQHF. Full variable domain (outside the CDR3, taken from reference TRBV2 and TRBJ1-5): EPEVTQTPSHQVTQMGQEVILRCVPISNHLYFYWYRQILGQKVEFLVSFYNNEISEKSEIFDDQFSVERPDGSNFTLKIRSTKLEDSAMYFCASKGRGPQPQHFGDGTRLSIL.

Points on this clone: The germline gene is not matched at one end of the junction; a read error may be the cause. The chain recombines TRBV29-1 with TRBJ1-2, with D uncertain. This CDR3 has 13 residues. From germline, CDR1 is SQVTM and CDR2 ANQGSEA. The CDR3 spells CSVEGEEDDGYAF. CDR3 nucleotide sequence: TGCAGCGTTGAAGGCGAGGAGGATGATGGCTACGCCTTC. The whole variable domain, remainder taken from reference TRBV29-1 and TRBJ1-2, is SAVISQKPSRDICQRGTSLTIQCQVDSQVTMMFWYRQQPGQSLTLIATANQGSEATYESGFVIDKFPISRPNLTFSTLTVSNMSPEDSSIYLCSVEGEEDDGYAFGSGTRLTVV.

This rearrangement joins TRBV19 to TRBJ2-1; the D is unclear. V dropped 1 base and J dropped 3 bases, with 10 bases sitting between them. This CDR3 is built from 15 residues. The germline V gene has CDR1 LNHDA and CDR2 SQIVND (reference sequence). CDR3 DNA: TGTGCCAGTAGTATAGGGGCCGGAGTCTACAATGAGCAGTTCTTC. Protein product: CASSIGAGVYNEQFF. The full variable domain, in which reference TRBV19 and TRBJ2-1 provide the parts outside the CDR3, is DGGITQSPKYLFRKEGQNVTLSCEQNLNHDAMYWYRQDPGQGLRLIYYSQIVNDFQKGDIAEGYSVSREKKESFPLTVTSAQKNPTAFYLCASSIGAGVYNEQFFGPGTRLTVL.

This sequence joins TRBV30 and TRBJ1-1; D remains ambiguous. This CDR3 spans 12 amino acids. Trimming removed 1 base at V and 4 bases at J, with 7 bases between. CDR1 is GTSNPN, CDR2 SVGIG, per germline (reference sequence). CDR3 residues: CAWSAQFTEAFF. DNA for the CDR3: TGTGCCTGGAGTGCCCAGTTCACTGAAGCTTTCTTT.

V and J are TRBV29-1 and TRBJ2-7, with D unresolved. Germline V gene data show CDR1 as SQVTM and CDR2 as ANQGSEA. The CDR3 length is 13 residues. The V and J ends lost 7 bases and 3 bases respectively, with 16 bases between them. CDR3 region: CSGTSAVGYEQYF. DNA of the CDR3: TGCAGCGGCACATCAGCCGTCGGCTACGAGCAGTACTTC.

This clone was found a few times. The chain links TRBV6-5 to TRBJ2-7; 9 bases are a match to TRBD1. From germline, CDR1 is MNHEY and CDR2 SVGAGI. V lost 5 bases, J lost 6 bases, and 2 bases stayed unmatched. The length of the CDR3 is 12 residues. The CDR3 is CASSVGQGEQYF. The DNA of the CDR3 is TGTGCCAGCAGTGTGGGACAGGGCGAGCAGTACTTC.

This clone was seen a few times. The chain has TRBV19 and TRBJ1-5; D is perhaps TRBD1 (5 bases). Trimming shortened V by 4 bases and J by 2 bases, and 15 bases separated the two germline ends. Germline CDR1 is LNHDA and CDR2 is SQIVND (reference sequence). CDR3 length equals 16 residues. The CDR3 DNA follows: TGTGCCAGTAGTAGTGAGGGTCTAGGGGGCAATCAGCCCCAGCATTTT. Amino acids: CASSSEGLGGNQPQHF.

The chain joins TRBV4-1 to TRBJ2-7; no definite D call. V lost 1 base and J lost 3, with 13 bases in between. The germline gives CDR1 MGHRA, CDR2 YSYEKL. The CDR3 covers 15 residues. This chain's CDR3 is CASSQAATSGYEQYF. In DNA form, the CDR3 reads TGCGCCAGCAGCCAAGCCGCCACATCGGGCTACGAGCAGTACTTC.

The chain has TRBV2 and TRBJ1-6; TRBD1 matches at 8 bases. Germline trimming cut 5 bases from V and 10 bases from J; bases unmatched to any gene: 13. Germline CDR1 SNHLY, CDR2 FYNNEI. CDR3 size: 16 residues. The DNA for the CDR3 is TGTGCCAGCAGTCGGGACAGGTCGAGCTCCGGATCACCCCTCCACTTT. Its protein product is CASSRDRSSSGSPLHF.

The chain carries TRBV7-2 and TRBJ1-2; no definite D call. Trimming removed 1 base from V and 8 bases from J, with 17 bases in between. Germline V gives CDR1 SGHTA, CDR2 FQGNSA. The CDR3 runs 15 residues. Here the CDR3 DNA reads TGTGCCAGCAGCTTAGTGCGACCCAATCCTCTGGGCTACACCTTC. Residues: CASSLVRPNPLGYTF. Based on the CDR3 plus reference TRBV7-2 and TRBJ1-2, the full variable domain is GAGVSQSPSNKVTEKGKDVELRCDPISGHTALYWYRQSLGQGLEFLIYFQGNSAPDKSGLPSDRFSAERTGGSVSTLTIQRTQQEDSAVYLCASSLVRPNPLGYTFGSGTRLTVV.

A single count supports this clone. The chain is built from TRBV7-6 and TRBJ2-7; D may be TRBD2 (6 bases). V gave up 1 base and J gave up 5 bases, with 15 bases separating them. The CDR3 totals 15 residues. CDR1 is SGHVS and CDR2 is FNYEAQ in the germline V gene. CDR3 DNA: TGTGCCAGCAGCTTAGGGGCCGCAGGAGGGAACGAGCAGTACTTC. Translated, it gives CASSLGAAGGNEQYF.

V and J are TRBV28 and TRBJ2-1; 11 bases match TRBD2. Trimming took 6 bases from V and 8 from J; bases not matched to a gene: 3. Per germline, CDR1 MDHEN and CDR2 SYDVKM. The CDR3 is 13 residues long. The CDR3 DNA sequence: TGTGCCAGCAGCGTTAGCGGGAGGGATGAGCAGTTCTTC. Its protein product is CASSVSGRDEQFF.

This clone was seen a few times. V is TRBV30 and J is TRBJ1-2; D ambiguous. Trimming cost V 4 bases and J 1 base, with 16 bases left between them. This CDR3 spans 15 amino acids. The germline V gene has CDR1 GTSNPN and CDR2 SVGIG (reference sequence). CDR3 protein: CAWNFAGSFNYGYTF. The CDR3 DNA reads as TGTGCCTGGAATTTTGCAGGTTCCTTTAACTATGGCTACACCTTC.

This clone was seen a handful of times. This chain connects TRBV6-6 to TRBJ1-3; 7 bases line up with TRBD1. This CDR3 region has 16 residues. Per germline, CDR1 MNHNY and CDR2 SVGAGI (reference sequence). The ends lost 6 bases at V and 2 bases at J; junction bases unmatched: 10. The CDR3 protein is CASRPRIDRAGNTIYF. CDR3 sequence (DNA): TGTGCCAGCAGGCCTAGGATTGACAGGGCTGGAAACACCATATATTTT.

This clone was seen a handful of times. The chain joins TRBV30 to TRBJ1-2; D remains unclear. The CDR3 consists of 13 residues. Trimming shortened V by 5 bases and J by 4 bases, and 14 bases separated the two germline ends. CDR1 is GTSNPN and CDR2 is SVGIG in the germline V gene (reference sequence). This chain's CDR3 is CAWWSNTIYGYTF. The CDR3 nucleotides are TGTGCCTGGTGGTCCAATACTATCTATGGCTACACCTTC. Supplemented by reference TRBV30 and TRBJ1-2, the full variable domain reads SQTIHQWPATLVQPVGSPLSLECTVEGTSNPNLYWYRQAAGRGLQLLFYSVGIGQISSEVPQNLSASRPQDRQFILSSKKLLLSDSGFYLCAWWSNTIYGYTFGSGTRLTVV.

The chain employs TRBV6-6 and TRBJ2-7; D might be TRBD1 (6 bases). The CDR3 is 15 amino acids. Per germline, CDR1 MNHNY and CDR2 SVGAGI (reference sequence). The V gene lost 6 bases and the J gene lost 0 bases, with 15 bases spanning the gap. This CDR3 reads CASSYRVQDSYEQYF. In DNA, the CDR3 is TGTGCCAGCAGCTACAGGGTCCAAGACTCCTACGAGCAGTACTTC.

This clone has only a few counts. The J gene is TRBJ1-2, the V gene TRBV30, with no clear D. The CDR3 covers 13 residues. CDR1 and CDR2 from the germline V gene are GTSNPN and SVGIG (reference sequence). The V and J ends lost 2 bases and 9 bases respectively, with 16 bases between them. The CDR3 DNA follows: TGTGCCTGGAGTCCGGGCCCCGGTAGGAGCTACACCTTC. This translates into CAWSPGPGRSYTF.

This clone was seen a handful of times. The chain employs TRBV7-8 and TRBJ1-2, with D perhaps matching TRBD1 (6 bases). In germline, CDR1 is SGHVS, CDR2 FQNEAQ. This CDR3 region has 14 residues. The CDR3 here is CASTRGRGVYGYTF. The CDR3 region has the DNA TGTGCTTCCACCCGGGGGCGGGGAGTCTATGGCTACACCTTC.

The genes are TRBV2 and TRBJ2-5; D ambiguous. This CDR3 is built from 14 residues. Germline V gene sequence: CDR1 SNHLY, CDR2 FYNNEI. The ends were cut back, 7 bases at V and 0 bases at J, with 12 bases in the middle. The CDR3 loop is CASTLLGYQETQYF. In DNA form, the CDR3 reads TGTGCCAGCACCCTACTGGGGTACCAAGAGACCCAGTACTTC.

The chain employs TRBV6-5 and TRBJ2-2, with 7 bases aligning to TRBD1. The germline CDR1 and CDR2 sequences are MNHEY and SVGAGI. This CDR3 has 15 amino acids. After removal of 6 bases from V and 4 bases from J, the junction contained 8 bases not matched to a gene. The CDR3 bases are TGTGCCAGCAGAGCGGACAGGTGGAGCACCGGGGAGCTGTTTTTT. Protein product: CASRADRWSTGELFF.